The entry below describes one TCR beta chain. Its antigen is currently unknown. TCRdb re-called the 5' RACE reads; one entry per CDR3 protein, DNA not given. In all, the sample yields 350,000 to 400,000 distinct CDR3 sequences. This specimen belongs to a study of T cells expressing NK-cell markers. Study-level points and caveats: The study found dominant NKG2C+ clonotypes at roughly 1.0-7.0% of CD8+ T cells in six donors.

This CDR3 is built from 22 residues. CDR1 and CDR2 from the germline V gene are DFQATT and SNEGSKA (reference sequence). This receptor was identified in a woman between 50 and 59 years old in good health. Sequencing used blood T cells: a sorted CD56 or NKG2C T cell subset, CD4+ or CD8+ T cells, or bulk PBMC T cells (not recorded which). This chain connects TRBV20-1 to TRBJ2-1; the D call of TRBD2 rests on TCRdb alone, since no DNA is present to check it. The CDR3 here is CSARDLSSGRPHSRSSYNEQFF.